Below are 25 T cell receptor beta chains sequenced from a single sample in a study of T cell clonality in common variable immunodeficiency (dated by TCRdb to between 2014 and 2017). What the authors observed across the whole study: Fewer deletions and N-nucleotide insertions were reportedly observed in CVID TCRbeta sequences, and highly modified clones with 13 or more V deletions were reportedly absent from CVID TCRbeta sequences.

No antigens are known for them. The library was produced with the immunoSEQ multiplex PCR assay. TCRdb took over this immuneACCESS table, retaining in-frame rearrangements with V and J assigned. Such tables are incomplete; in checked studies, under half of the missing clones stem from an unresolved V gene, and the remainder is unexplained. The table gives about 30,000 clones for this sample, with none occurring only once. The ten biggest clones cover 5% to 5.5% of the sample. The sequenced material came from peripheral blood mononuclear cells. The receptors originated from a human donor with common variable immunodeficiency.

As to this clone: The sequenced fragment ends 3 residues before the CDR3 boundary, so the rest is inferred from the germline J gene. The V gene is TRBV19, the J gene TRBJ2-3, with 13 bases aligning to TRBD2. Germline CDR1 LNHDA, CDR2 SQIVND (reference sequence). V was pared by 5 bases and J by 4 bases, with 6 bases of the junction left unmatched. This CDR3 region has 16 residues. The CDR3 reads CASSFTSGGEADTQYF. The sequenced CDR3 bases are TGTGCCAGTAGTTTTACTAGCGGGGGGGAGGCAGATACG.

This clone was counted between two and nine times. The CDR3 end falls 3 residues outside the read, so it is completed with the germline J gene. The chain uses TRBV18 and TRBJ1-4; the match to TRBD1 covers 11 bases. The trim removed 3 bases at V and 9 bases at J, leaving 6 bases unmatched. The CDR3 has 15 residues. Germline V CDR1 and CDR2: KGHSH, LQKENI. Here the CDR3 reads CASSPTGTGGQKLFF. CDR3 bases read: TGTGCCAGCTCACCTACCGGGACAGGGGGTCAAAAA.

In regard to this clone: Relative to the germline gene, one junction end is altered; a read error may explain this. The read is 3 residues too short to cover the CDR3 end, so that end is filled in from the germline J gene. The chain links TRBV7-9 to TRBJ1-2; no clear D. Germline CDR1 and CDR2: SEHNR and FQNEAQ (reference sequence). The CDR3 contains 15 residues. CDR3 in amino acids: CASSLAPSSVYGYTF. CDR3 DNA, as far as it was read: TGTGCCAGCAGCCTAGCTCCTTCGTCGGTCTATGGC.

In its sample, this clone was seen a few times. The sequence runs out 3 residues before the end of the CDR3; the remainder is reconstructed from the germline J gene. The genes are TRBV7-8 and TRBJ1-5; D remains unclear. CDR3 length equals 13 residues. Germline V gene lookup returns CDR1 SGHVS and CDR2 FQNEAQ. V was shortened by 3 bases and J by 3 bases, with 6 bases between the two germline ends. CDR3 in amino acids: CASSFMFNQPQHF. The CDR3 bases that were read are TGTGCCAGCAGCTTCATGTTCAATCAGCCC.

A word on this clone: The CDR3 end is not reached by the read, which stops 3 residues before it; the germline J gene fills it in. The chain recombines TRBV19 with TRBJ1-2, with 7 positions matching TRBD1. The CDR3 has 18 residues. V lost 5 bases and J lost 2; bases outside the gene matches: 17. Per the germline V gene, CDR1 is LNHDA and CDR2 is SQIVND (reference sequence). Here the CDR3 reads CASSPRDRLLGLNYGYTF. Partial CDR3 DNA: TGTGCCAGTAGTCCTAGGGACAGACTCCTTGGTCTAAACTATGGC. Together with reference TRBV19 and TRBJ1-2, the CDR3 gives the full variable domain: DGGITQSPKYLFRKEGQNVTLSCEQNLNHDAMYWYRQDPGQGLRLIYYSQIVNDFQKGDIAEGYSVSREKKESFPLTVTSAQKNPTAFYLCASSPRDRLLGLNYGYTFGSGTRLTVV.

This clone showed up just a few times. The sequence runs out 3 residues before the end of the CDR3; the remainder is reconstructed from the germline J gene. The chain uses TRBV19 and TRBJ1-5; 7 nucleotides match TRBD1. Germline loops: CDR1 LNHDA, CDR2 SQIVND (reference sequence). V shed 3 bases and J 7 bases; nucleotides not matched to a gene: 6. The CDR3 is made up of 14 amino acids. CDR3 protein: CASSIGQEGQPQHF. The CDR3 DNA, read in part, is TGTGCCAGTAGTATCGGACAGGAGGGGCAGCCC.

This clone was seen a handful of times. The observed sequence ends 3 residues before the CDR3 terminus, with the missing tail filled in from the germline J gene. V and J are TRBV19 and TRBJ2-2, with 8 bases identical to TRBD1. Trimming at V came to 8 bases and at J to 6 bases, leaving 8 bases not matched to a gene. CDR3 length: 14 amino acids. Germline V gene sequence: CDR1 LNHDA, CDR2 SQIVND (reference sequence). The part of the CDR3 DNA that was read is TGTGCCAGTGGGGGACAGGCGAATCCCGGGGAG. Residues: CASGGQANPGE. The whole CDR3 protein reads CASGGQANPGELFF.

There are many counts of this clone. The read terminates 3 residues ahead of where the CDR3 ends, so the germline J gene completes it. This sequence joins TRBV20-1 and TRBJ1-1; the D is unclear. This CDR3 contains 11 residues. Germline CDR1 DFQATT, CDR2 SNEGSKA (reference sequence). The CDR3 here is CSARDAREAFF. Partial CDR3 DNA: TGCAGTGCTAGAGATGCCAGGGAA.

Ten or more counts support this clone. The read ends 3 residues early relative to the CDR3; the germline J gene fills the gap. The J gene is TRBJ1-6, the V gene TRBV18, with 9 nucleotides matching TRBD1. After removal of 3 bases from V and 10 bases from J, the junction contained 4 bases not matched to a gene. Germline V gives CDR1 KGHSH, CDR2 LQKENI. The CDR3 has 14 amino acids. The part of the CDR3 DNA that was read is TGTGCCAGCTCACCGGGACAGGGAGGCTCACCC. Protein sequence: CASSPGQGGSP. The whole CDR3 protein is CASSPGQGGSPLHF.

As for this clone: The read comes to an end 3 residues before the CDR3 does, leaving the germline J gene to fill in the end. The gene calls are TRBV7-9 and TRBJ1-1, with D hard to call. Germline loops: CDR1 SEHNR, CDR2 FQNEAQ (reference sequence). This CDR3 spans 12 amino acids. The sequenced CDR3 bases are TGTGCCAGCAGCTTAGTCCCGGTCGAA. Its protein is CASSLVPVE. In full, the CDR3 is CASSLVPVEAFF.

This clone was detected many times. The read ends 3 residues shy of where the CDR3 ends; the end is completed using the germline J gene. The V call is TRBV7-3, the J call TRBJ2-1, with D tentatively TRBD1 (5 bases). Germline-derived CDR1 and CDR2 are SGHTA and FQGTGA. The CDR3 totals 16 residues. V lost 5 bases to trimming and J lost 8 bases, with 22 bases between them. The CDR3 bases that were read are TGTGCCAGCAGCCCAGGGCCCTGGAGCCCCATCCATGAG. Translated, it gives CASSPGPWSPIHE. The whole CDR3 region reads CASSPGPWSPIHEQFF. The whole variable domain, filled in from reference TRBV7-3 and TRBJ2-1, reads GAGVSQTPSNKVTEKGKYVELRCDPISGHTALYWYRQSLGQGPEFLIYFQGTGAADDSGLPNDRFFAVRPEGSVSTLKIQRTERGDSAVYLCASSPGPWSPIHEQFFGPGTRLTVL.

This clone was recorded a few times. From the germline J gene comes the end of the CDR3, since the read stops 3 residues before it. The gene calls are TRBV20-1 and TRBJ2-1, with 10 bases aligning to TRBD2. The J segment lost 1 base and the V segment lost 4 bases, leaving 4 bases of the junction unmatched. This CDR3 contains 15 residues. CDR1 is DFQATT, CDR2 SNEGSKA, per germline (reference sequence). Here the CDR3 reads CSANKRGGSYNEQFF. The CDR3 bases that were read are TGCAGTGCTAACAAGCGGGGGGGTTCCTACAATGAG.

The DNA read from the CDR3 is TGTGCCAGCAGCTTAAGGTATCGGGGGGCCTCTGAA. Translated, it gives CASSLRYRGASE. The whole CDR3 region reads CASSLRYRGASEAFF. The V and J genes are TRBV7-6 and TRBJ1-1; possibly TRBD1 for D (6 bases). The CDR3 end is not reached by the read, which stops 3 residues before it; the germline J gene fills it in. Germline-derived CDR1 and CDR2 are SGHVS and FNYEAQ. Deletions cut 2 bases from V and 6 bases from J, with 16 bases between. The CDR3 is 15 amino acids.

This clone was seen at least ten times. Sequencing ends 3 residues short of the CDR3 end; the germline J gene provides the rest. The chain carries TRBV19 and TRBJ2-7; 8 bases map to TRBD2. Germline-derived CDR1 and CDR2 are LNHDA and SQIVND (reference sequence). The ends lost 2 bases at V and 2 bases at J; junction bases unmatched: 8. There are 16 residues in the CDR3. CDR3 DNA, as far as it was read: TGTGCCAGTAGTATATCCGGCGGGGGGACTACCTACGAG. It yields the protein CASSISGGGTTYE. From start to end, the CDR3 is CASSISGGGTTYEQYF.

This clone was found a few times. From the germline J gene comes the end of the CDR3, since the read stops 3 residues before it. The chain is built from TRBV11-1 and TRBJ2-5, with 7 bases matching TRBD2. This CDR3 region has 15 residues. Germline CDR1 is SGHAT and CDR2 is FQDESV (reference sequence). V gave up 4 bases and J gave up 3 bases; unmatched junction bases: 8. This CDR3 is CASSSPPAGEETQYF. Incomplete CDR3 DNA: TGTGCCAGCAGCTCCCCGCCGGCGGGGGAAGAGACC.

This clone appeared many times. The CDR3 bases that were read are TGTGCCAGCAGCACGGACAGGTTCACAGATACG. It is translated as CASSTDRFTDT. The whole CDR3 is CASSTDRFTDTQYF. This rearrangement joins TRBV5-4 to TRBJ2-3, with 7 bases identical to TRBD1. The CDR3 end lies 3 residues beyond the end of the read and is filled in from the germline J gene. The CDR3 sequence is 14 residues long. The germline CDR1 and CDR2 sequences are SGHNT and YYREEE (reference sequence). V lost 4 bases to trimming and J lost 2 bases; unmatched junction nucleotides: 4.

This clone was picked up many times. The read finishes 3 residues shy of the CDR3 end, and the germline J gene is used to complete it. The chain is built from TRBV20-1 and TRBJ1-6; TRBD1 might be the D (6 bases). Deletions cut 6 bases from V and 8 bases from J, with 17 bases between. Germline V gene data show CDR1 as DFQATT and CDR2 as SNEGSKA (reference sequence). CDR3 length: 14 amino acids. CDR3 protein: CSANPRGAYSPLHF. CDR3 bases read: TGCAGTGCCAATCCACGGGGGGCTTATTCACCC.

This clone was detected many times. The observed sequence ends 3 residues before the CDR3 terminus, with the missing tail filled in from the germline J gene. The chain links TRBV5-1 to TRBJ1-1, with a tentative D call TRBD1 (6 bases). The CDR3 sequence is 15 residues long. The V end was cut by 3 bases, the J end by 0 bases, with 12 bases between. Germline V gene data show CDR1 as SGHRS and CDR2 as YFSETQ. The CDR3 DNA, read in part, is TGCGCCAGCAGCTCGTTCACAGGGATGAACACTGAA. Translating gives CASSSFTGMNTE. The complete CDR3 reads CASSSFTGMNTEAFF.

In its sample, this clone was seen a few times. The read halts 3 residues ahead of the CDR3 end, with the missing end drawn from the germline J gene. Other DNA variants within this sample encode the same CDR3. This chain uses TRBV19 with TRBJ1-1, with D possibly being TRBD1 (6 bases). This CDR3 has 15 amino acids. Germline V gene sequence: CDR1 LNHDA, CDR2 SQIVND (reference sequence). V shed 1 base and J shed 0 bases, with 9 bases lying between them. The CDR3 sequence is CASSIGGPLNTEAFF. The CDR3 DNA, read in part, is TGTGCCAGTAGTATAGGGGGGCCCTTGAACACTGAA.

Note on this clone: The CDR3 extends 3 residues past the end of the read, so its final part is completed from the germline J gene. This sequence joins TRBV30 and TRBJ1-2; 7 bases agree with TRBD1. This CDR3 is built from 14 residues. The V gene's germline CDR1 is GTSNPN and CDR2 SVGIG (reference sequence). This chain's CDR3 is CAWRVGGPFLGYTF. The part of the CDR3 DNA that was read is TGTGCCTGGAGAGTAGGGGGCCCATTTTTGGGC.

Worth noting for this clone: The read ends 3 residues early relative to the CDR3; the germline J gene fills the gap. V is TRBV7-2 and J is TRBJ2-7; TRBD1 matches 8 bases. V gave up 6 bases and J gave up 1 base; unmatched junction bases: 8. Germline loops: CDR1 SGHTA, CDR2 FQGNSA. The CDR3 has 15 amino acids. Incomplete CDR3 DNA: TGTGCCAGCAGACCAGATGGGACAGGTTCCTACGAG. This translates into CASRPDGTGSYE. In full, the CDR3 is CASRPDGTGSYEQYF.

Regarding this clone: The read is 3 residues too short to cover the CDR3 end, so that end is filled in from the germline J gene. The chain combines TRBV7-2 with TRBJ1-1; no firm D call. V lost 2 bases to trimming and J lost 7 bases, with 11 bases between them. This CDR3 has 13 amino acids. Germline assignment: CDR1 SGHTA and CDR2 FQGNSA. Incomplete CDR3 DNA: TGTGCCAGCAGCTTAAACCGGGGTGGTGAA. This encodes CASSLNRGGE. The full CDR3 protein is CASSLNRGGEAFF.

This clone was seen only a few times. The DNA ends 3 residues before the CDR3 does, and the rest of the CDR3 is filled in from the germline J gene. The chain uses TRBV19 and TRBJ1-2; possible D gene TRBD1, 6 bases. The germline gives CDR1 LNHDA, CDR2 SQIVND (reference sequence). The V end lost 5 bases, the J end lost 6 bases, and 13 bases lay between the germline ends. The CDR3 spans 13 residues. The covered CDR3 bases are TGTGCCAGTAGTCAAACAGGGTCCGATGGC. Amino acid sequence: CASSQTGSDG. The full-length CDR3 reads as CASSQTGSDGYTF.

This clone appeared a few times. With the read ending 3 residues before the CDR3 end, the germline J gene is used to fill in that end. The chain recombines TRBV7-9 with TRBJ2-7; D is undetermined. V lost 4 bases to trimming and J lost 1 base, with 8 bases between them. Germline CDR1 reads SEHNR; CDR2 reads FQNEAQ (reference sequence). The CDR3 spans 13 residues. CDR3 sequence reads: CASSSTVSYEQYF. The CDR3 bases that were read are TGTGCCAGCAGCTCCACAGTATCCTACGAG.

In its sample, this clone was seen a few times. The sequenced fragment ends 3 residues before the CDR3 boundary, so the rest is inferred from the germline J gene. The chain has TRBV19 and TRBJ2-5, with TRBD1 as a possible D gene (6 bases). Germline lookup yields CDR1 LNHDA and CDR2 SQIVND (reference sequence). This CDR3 is 14 amino acids long. Trimming took 4 bases from V and 0 from J, leaving 9 bases between them. Here the CDR3 reads CASSTGQHQETQYF. CDR3 bases read: TGTGCCAGTAGTACCGGACAGCACCAAGAGACC.